This entry is about one T cell receptor beta chain. Its matching antigen is unknown. Researchers ran the PCR with 60 Vbeta and 13 Jbeta primers. Here immunoSEQ multiplex PCR was the method, and the copy in TCRdb shows in-frame clones only, minus some. The repertoire has around 140,000 clones, approximately 87% of them found once; the top ten carry about 5%. The sample is drawn from a study of cytomegalovirus exposure and HLA in healthy donors. Overall study: Counted in an early data release were roughly 81 million unique TCRs from HLA-typed donors. Study observations and caveats: TCR beta sequences numbering 15,000 to 20,000 were associated with HLA alleles at 0.05 false discovery rate in a later analysis.

The length of the CDR3 is 15 residues. The germline V gene has CDR1 SGHVS and CDR2 FNYEAQ. V was clipped by 3 bases and J by 3 bases, with 12 bases between them. Sequenced input: PBMCs. The V call is TRBV7-6, the J call TRBJ2-1; possible D gene TRBD2, 5 bases. This sequence originates from a woman in her 30s in good health and CMV-seronegative. CDR3 region: CASSLVGGHYNEQFF. The CDR3 region has the DNA TGTGCCAGCAGCTTGGTTGGCGGGCACTACAATGAGCAGTTCTTC.